A selection of T cell receptor beta chains follows, all from one sample in a study of blood T cell repertoires in COVID-19. Profiled with immunoSEQ multiplex PCR; TCRdb holds only in-frame clones, not every one. The sample yields some 16,000 clones, approximately 90% seen once. Source material: peripheral blood. Receptors originate from a human donor with active COVID-19. The donor label of this sample is uncertain. Each CDR3 is given with its conserved first and last residue. D genes are given only for firm matches. Expanded clones get a size class; other rows say once, few or many, or leave the size out.

TRBV5-1	TRBD2	TRBJ2-1	NA	TGCGCCAGCACCAATGGGGGGGAGTACAATGAGCAGTTCTTC	CASTNGGEYNEQFF
TRBV3-1/TRBV3-2	NA	TRBJ1-3	NA	TGTGCCAGCAGAGCCAATCGAACTTTCTCTGGAAACACCATATATTTT	CASRANRTFSGNTIYF
TRBV19	NA	TRBJ1-1	once	TGTGCCAGTATGACAGAAATGAACACTGAAGCTTTCTTT	CASMTEMNTEAFF
TRBV14	TRBD1	TRBJ2-7	once	TGTGCCAGCAGCCAGGGGGACAGGGGTCTATCTTTGCAGTACTTC	CASSQGDRGLSLQYF
TRBV29-1	NA	TRBJ1-1	NA	TGCAGCGGCCTCCGGGTCGCTAACACTGAAGCTTTCTTT	CSGLRVANTEAFF
TRBV7-2	NA	TRBJ2-3	NA	TGTGCCAGCAGCCGAGACACAGATACGCAGTATTTT	CASSRDTDTQYF
TRBV3-1/TRBV3-2	TRBD2	TRBJ2-7	NA	TGTGCCAGCAGCCAAGCGGGGGGCTACGAGCAGTACTTC	CASSQAGGYEQYF
TRBV29-1	NA	TRBJ2-3	NA	TGCAGCGTTAAGCGTCTCACAGATACGCAGTATTTT	CSVKRLTDTQYF
TRBV7-9	NA	TRBJ2-7	NA	TGTGCCAGCAGCTCTACAGGGTTCTACGAGCAGTACTTC	CASSSTGFYEQYF
TRBV18	NA	TRBJ1-2	NA	TGTGCCAGCACCCCAGGGCCCCCCACTAACTATGGCTACACCTTC	CASTPGPPTNYGYTF
TRBV20-1	NA	TRBJ2-7	NA	TGCAGTGCTCGGAGCGGACACGAGCAGTACTTC	CSARSGHEQYF
TRBV7-2	TRBD1	TRBJ2-2	NA	TGTGCCAGCAGCTTAGTGCGGGACAGGGTCACCGGGGAGCTGTTTTTT	CASSLVRDRVTGELFF
TRBV29-1	NA	TRBJ2-3	NA	TGCAGCGTTGTGGGCCCAACACCTACAGATACGCAGTATTTT	CSVVGPTPTDTQYF
TRBV6-1	NA	TRBJ1-5	once	TGTGCCAGCAGTGAAGCGGCGGGGCAGCCCCAGCATTTT	CASSEAAGQPQHF
TRBV27	TRBD1	TRBJ1-1	NA	TGTGCCAGCAGGGCCACAGGGGATGGCTTCACTGAAGCTTTCTTT	CASRATGDGFTEAFF
TRBV6-5	TRBD1	TRBJ1-2	NA	TGTGCCAGCACCCGACAGGGACACTATGGCTACACCTTC	CASTRQGHYGYTF
TRBV7-9	NA	TRBJ2-7	NA	TGTGCCAGCAGCTGGAGCTCCTACGAGCAGTACTTC	CASSWSSYEQYF
TRBV5-1	TRBD1	TRBJ2-2	NA	TGCGCCAGCAGCGTCGGGACAGGTCGGAGCGGGGAGCTGTTTTTT	CASSVGTGRSGELFF
TRBV19	NA	TRBJ2-5	NA	TGTGCCAGTAAACCGGGAAGGGTTGGCGCAGCAGAGACCCAGTACTTC	CASKPGRVGAAETQYF
TRBV20-1	TRBD2	TRBJ2-7	NA	TGCAGTGCTAGTAATTGGGCGGGGGACTACGAGGGGCAGTACTTC	CSASNWAGDYEGQYF
TRBV9	NA	TRBJ1-2	NA	TGTGCCAGCAGCGTAGACAGGAACTATGGCTACACCTTC	CASSVDRNYGYTF
TRBV6-4	NA	TRBJ1-1	NA	TGTGCCAGCAGGAAACAGGGTTCAGACACTGAAGCTTTCTTT	CASRKQGSDTEAFF
TRBV19	TRBD1	TRBJ1-4	NA	TGTGCCAGTAGTCTAGACAGGGGTGCTAATGAAAAACTGTTTTTT	CASSLDRGANEKLFF
TRBV6-5	NA	TRBJ2-3	NA	TGTGCCAGCAGCCTGGCAGGTACAGATACGCAGTATTTT	CASSLAGTDTQYF
TRBV5-4	NA	TRBJ1-1	NA	TGTGCCAGCAGCTTGGGGGGAACAGGGGAAGCTTTCTTT	CASSLGGTGEAFF